The clone carrying this T cell receptor beta chain was observed many times. What it binds is unknown. The data were obtained in a study of lung T cells in sarcoidosis with Löfgren's syndrome. Study as a whole: CD4+ T cells build up in sarcoidosis bronchoalveolar lavage fluid. Study-wide results and caveats: Multiple Löfgren's syndrome patients reportedly shared TRAV12-1 and TRBV2 CDR3 motifs.

In TCRdb, the reads were re-called with MiXCR into one record per CDR3 protein. The sample consists of about 20,000 distinct CDR3 sequences, less than 25% of them appearing once. This CDR3 has 15 residues. Germline CDR1 and CDR2: SNHLY and FYNNEI. Deletions cut 6 bases from V and 4 bases from J, with 16 bases between. This TCR was recovered from a human donor with sarcoidosis (Löfgren's syndrome or another form), or a control subject (not recorded which). The specimen sequenced was CD4+ T cells from PBMCs. The V call is TRBV2, the J call TRBJ1-5, with a possible D match to TRBD1 (5 bases). The chain's CDR3 is CASRVQSGINQPQHF. The CDR3 DNA reads TGTGCCAGCAGGGTGCAGTCAGGGATAAATCAGCCCCAGCATTTT.